These 9 T cell receptor beta chains were sequenced from one sample in a study of cytotoxic CD8 clonotypes in ibrutinib-treated CLL. TCRdb's copy holds only in-frame clones and misses some; the assay was immunoSEQ multiplex PCR. The sample records some 43,000 clones, 55% to 80% being singletons. The sample consisted of PBMCs, taken after 12 months of ibrutinib treatment. Every receptor here comes from a human donor with chronic lymphocytic leukemia.

J is TRBJ2-4 and V is TRBV27, with TRBD1 matching over 7 bases. Germline loops: CDR1 MNHEY, CDR2 SMNVEV (reference sequence). This CDR3 comprises 17 residues. V trimming: 0 bases; J trimming: 4 bases; junction bases outside the gene matches: 9. The CDR3 DNA is TGTGCCAGCAGTTTATCAACAGGGGCCCAGAAGAAAAACATTCAGTACTTC. Amino acid sequence: CASSLSTGAQKKNIQYF.

Only a few counts were recorded for this clone. The chain couples TRBV6-4 to TRBJ1-6; D call uncertain. The CDR3 loop spans 13 amino acids. Trimming removed 3 bases at V and 9 bases at J, with 9 bases between. Germline V gene lookup returns CDR1 MRHNA and CDR2 SNTAGT. CDR3 nucleotides: TGTGCCAGCAGTGATCGTCCGGGTTCACCCCTCCACTTT. This codes for CASSDRPGSPLHF.

This clone has just one count. The chain employs TRBV7-6 and TRBJ2-3; 7 positions match TRBD2. The CDR3 is made up of 16 amino acids. V trimming: 5 bases; J trimming: 5 bases; junction bases outside the gene matches: 13. CDR1 and CDR2 from the germline V gene are SGHVS and FNYEAQ. For the CDR3, the DNA is TGTGCCAGCAGCATTTCGGGCGGGGGATTTAGAGATACGCAGTATTTT. This gives the protein CASSISGGGFRDTQYF. Full variable domain (remainder filled in from reference TRBV7-6 and TRBJ2-3): GAGVSQSPRYKVTKRGQDVALRCDPISGHVSLYWYRQALGQGPEFLTYFNYEAQQDKSGLPNDRFSAERPEGSISTLTIQRTEQRDSAMYRCASSISGGGFRDTQYFGPGTRLTVL.

This clone was observed a few times. The V call is TRBV25-1, the J call TRBJ2-3; D call uncertain. The length of the CDR3 is 9 residues. The V and J ends lost 7 bases and 4 bases respectively, with 0 bases between them. Germline V gene data show CDR1 as MGHDK and CDR2 as SYGVNS. The CDR3 DNA sequence: TGTGCCAGCACAGATACGCAGTATTTT. Amino acids: CASTDTQYF.

This clone was seen a single time. The chain has TRBV5-4 and TRBJ2-1, with D perhaps being TRBD1 or TRBD2 (5 bases each). Trimming stripped 2 bases from V and 7 bases from J, with 10 bases between. CDR1 SGHNT and CDR2 YYREEE come from the germline V gene (reference sequence). The CDR3 length is 13 residues. For the CDR3, the DNA is TGTGCCAGCAGCTTCGGTGGGGGAAATGAGCAGTTCTTC. It yields the protein CASSFGGGNEQFF.

The chain recombines TRBV2 with TRBJ1-1, with 7 bases matching TRBD1. V lost 8 bases and J lost 0; bases outside the gene matches: 9. The CDR3 has 15 amino acids. The germline V gene encodes CDR1 SNHLY and CDR2 FYNNEI. CDR3 in DNA: TGTGCCAGCCGTACCGGGACAGCCATGAACACTGAAGCTTTCTTT. It translates to CASRTGTAMNTEAFF.

The V call is TRBV6-1, the J call TRBJ2-7; 7 nucleotides align to TRBD2. The V segment lost 5 bases and the J segment 4 bases; nucleotides outside the gene matches: 8. Germline V lookup: CDR1 MNHNS, CDR2 SASEGT. CDR3 length: 14 amino acids. CDR3 sequence: CASSFRGVVYEQYF. The CDR3 DNA is TGTGCCAGCAGTTTTCGGGGGGTGGTATACGAGCAGTACTTC.

This clone turned up a few times. V usage is TRBV15 and J usage is TRBJ1-5; D is ambiguous. This CDR3 has 16 amino acids. Per the germline V gene, CDR1 is LNHNV and CDR2 is YYDKDF (reference sequence). V lost 1 base, J lost 2 bases, and 12 bases lay in between. In DNA, the CDR3 is TGTGCCACCAGCAGAGCCCACATAGGAGGCAATCAGCCCCAGCATTTT. This gives the protein CATSRAHIGGNQPQHF.

This sequence joins TRBV5-1 and TRBJ2-6, with 10 positions matching TRBD1. The CDR3 consists of 18 residues. Germline CDR1 SGHRS, CDR2 YFSETQ. Trimming cost V 3 bases and J 3 bases; bases outside gene matches: 9. CDR3 in DNA: TGCGCCAGCAGCTCAGGGACAGGGGCGTTAGGTGGGGCCAACGTCCTGACTTTC. Its translation: CASSSGTGALGGANVLTF.